This T cell receptor beta chain is from a study of Graves' ophthalmopathy and Graves' hyperthyroidism. Regarding the study as a whole: In blood, most expanded thyroid clonotypes above 0.001 frequency were also detected.

Germline V gene data show CDR1 as LGHNA and CDR2 as YSLEER. This CDR3 spans 16 amino acids. V was clipped by 1 base and J by 4 bases, with 16 bases between them. The sequenced template was RNA, covering the TCR beta CDR3 region. An initial RT-PCR round employing HTBI primers preceded a second-round multiplex PCR. Each CDR3 protein gets one entry after TCRdb re-called the multiplex PCR reads with MiXCR. Among over a million distinct CDR3 sequences listed, about 36% were seen once. Among the hyperthyroidism patients, all were newly diagnosed, aged 18 to 65, with under 2 months' duration. Other autoimmune diseases, uncontrolled infections, pregnancy or lactation ruled patients out of participation. This clonotype turned up a few times. Its cognate antigen is unknown.

The receptor's source is an adult man with Graves' hyperthyroidism. The specimen sequenced was peripheral blood or thyroid tissue (not recorded which). This chain joins TRBV4-3 and TRBJ1-1; tentative D call: TRBD1 (5 bases). The CDR3 DNA is TGCGCCAGCAGCCAAGGGTCGGGGGAAAGGGGCACTGAAGCTTTCTTT. Its translation is CASSQGSGERGTEAFF.